These T cell receptor beta chains were read from a single sample in a study of cytomegalovirus exposure and HLA in healthy donors. Measured with immunoSEQ multiplex PCR; TCRdb has only the in-frame clones, and not every one. The sample lists approximately 100,000 clones, around 76% seen once, with 4% in the top ten. Sequenced material: PBMCs. The receptors shown here come from a woman aged 45-65 years in good health and CMV-seropositive. The CDR3 runs from the conserved cysteine through the conserved F or W. Fields, in order: CDR3 protein, V gene, CDR3 length.

CDR3aa: CASSLAGTANTGELFF
v_gene: TRBV7-9
len: 16

CDR3aa: CASRRGGPRDNQPQHF
v_gene: TRBV2
len: 16

CDR3aa: CASSASREDRAQETQYF
v_gene: TRBV9
len: 17

CDR3aa: CASSYHRQGNDGYTF
v_gene: TRBV6-6
len: 15

CDR3aa: CASSLSRDQPQHF
v_gene: TRBV7-8
len: 13

CDR3aa: CASSLDPGGADGYTF
v_gene: TRBV14
len: 15

CDR3aa: CAISDGGSYNEQFF
v_gene: TRBV10-3
len: 14

CDR3aa: CASSEVGNTDTQYF
v_gene: TRBV6-1
len: 14

CDR3aa: CASSFLRSNNYGYTF
v_gene: TRBV6-5
len: 15

CDR3aa: CASSHHSRPDMNTEAFF
v_gene: TRBV5-5
len: 17

CDR3aa: CASSPEQGTAFF
v_gene: TRBV18
len: 12

CDR3aa: CAWSVGTSGGVHNEQFF
v_gene: TRBV30
len: 17

CDR3aa: CASSENRDRADGYTF
v_gene: TRBV6-4
len: 15

CDR3aa: CASSLEFSRTEAFF
v_gene: TRBV7-2
len: 14

CDR3aa: CATSRFNSGLAVGSYNEQFF
v_gene: TRBV15
len: 20

CDR3aa: CASSLALYLLADYNEQFF
v_gene: TRBV11-2
len: 18

CDR3aa: CASSLAGTGSGNTIYF
v_gene: TRBV7-9
len: 16

CDR3aa: CASSPGHSLNEQFF
v_gene: TRBV2
len: 14

CDR3aa: CASSEEAGGQNTIYF
v_gene: TRBV6-1
len: 15

CDR3aa: CASSDTEYNEQFF
v_gene: TRBV7-9
len: 13

CDR3aa: CASSLGSVLNTEAFF
v_gene: TRBV5-1
len: 15

CDR3aa: CASSSGTANTGELFF
v_gene: TRBV5-1
len: 15

CDR3aa: CASSYGWTSGGDEQFF
v_gene: TRBV6-5
len: 16

CDR3aa: CASSQGAGGDNEQFF
v_gene: TRBV4-2
len: 15

CDR3aa: CAISESISSSTGELFF
v_gene: TRBV10-3
len: 16

CDR3aa: CAWSEGLAGHRGNNEQFF
v_gene: TRBV30
len: 18

CDR3aa: CASSLNPSGGQGTQYF
v_gene: TRBV5-1
len: 16

CDR3aa: CASMEGARVDTQYF
v_gene: TRBV19
len: 14

CDR3aa: CASRQGLVTEAFF
v_gene: TRBV19
len: 13

CDR3aa: CASSELPNRDGYTF
v_gene: TRBV2
len: 14

CDR3aa: CASSKNGRGDEQYF
v_gene: TRBV21-1
len: 14

CDR3aa: CASKSRALSYEQYF
v_gene: TRBV6-5
len: 14

CDR3aa: CASSFGNAYEQYF
v_gene: TRBV11-3
len: 13

CDR3aa: CASSDTRKTYEQYF
v_gene: TRBV6-1
len: 14

CDR3aa: CASASEGRSEQYF
v_gene: TRBV12-5
len: 13

CDR3aa: CASSPGGVLSYGYTF
v_gene: TRBV5-4
len: 15